Listed below are T cell receptor beta chains from one sample, sequenced in a study of blood T cell repertoires in COVID-19. The assay was immunoSEQ multiplex PCR, and TCRdb's table has in-frame clones only and misses some. Among about 120,000 clones, 79% were seen once, and the ten largest hold 3% to 4.5%. Sequencing was performed on peripheral blood. The receptors come from a woman of 80 years or more with acute or convalescent COVID-19. The CDR3 runs from the conserved cysteine through the conserved F or W. Fields, in order: J gene, CDR3 length, D gene, V gene, clone size, CDR3 protein, CDR3 DNA. The D gene is left open where the match is weak. Only part of the rows carry a size: once, few, many, or a class if the clone is expanded.

j_gene: TRBJ2-1; len: 16; d_gene: TRBD2; v_gene: TRBV3-1/TRBV3-2; abundance: NA; CDR3aa: CASSAPGTSSYNEQFF; CDR3nt: TGTGCCAGCAGCGCCCCCGGGACTAGCTCCTACAATGAGCAGTTCTTC
j_gene: TRBJ1-2; len: 15; d_gene: TRBD1; v_gene: TRBV24-1; abundance: once; CDR3aa: CATSDKDRGAYGYTF; CDR3nt: TGTGCCACCAGTGATAAGGACAGGGGGGCCTATGGCTACACCTTC
j_gene: TRBJ2-5; len: 16; d_gene: TRBD2; v_gene: TRBV9; abundance: NA; CDR3aa: CASSVTSGAFQETQYF; CDR3nt: TGTGCCAGCAGCGTAACTAGCGGGGCCTTCCAAGAGACCCAGTACTTC
j_gene: TRBJ1-4; len: 16; d_gene: TRBD1; v_gene: TRBV7-6; abundance: NA; CDR3aa: CASSLVHRGQDEKLFF; CDR3nt: TGTGCCAGCAGCTTAGTTCACAGGGGTCAGGATGAAAAACTGTTTTTT
j_gene: TRBJ2-1; len: 13; d_gene: NA; v_gene: TRBV24-1; abundance: NA; CDR3aa: CATSDLVSGEQFF; CDR3nt: TGTGCCACCAGTGATTTGGTTTCGGGTGAGCAGTTCTTC
j_gene: TRBJ1-1; len: 14; d_gene: NA; v_gene: TRBV30; abundance: NA; CDR3aa: CASQRSYLNTEAFF; CDR3nt: TGTGCCTCTCAACGGAGCTATCTTAACACTGAAGCTTTCTTT
j_gene: TRBJ1-4; len: 13; d_gene: NA; v_gene: TRBV10-3; abundance: NA; CDR3aa: CAIRGGEGEKLFF; CDR3nt: TGTGCCATCCGTGGGGGAGAGGGTGAAAAACTGTTTTTT
j_gene: TRBJ2-3; len: 15; d_gene: NA; v_gene: TRBV4-2; abundance: NA; CDR3aa: CASSQHPGVGDTQYF; CDR3nt: TGTGCCAGCAGCCAACACCCGGGGGTGGGAGATACGCAGTATTTT
j_gene: TRBJ2-7; len: 16; d_gene: NA; v_gene: TRBV21-1; abundance: NA; CDR3aa: CASSKTGTYRSYEQYF; CDR3nt: TGTGCCAGCAGCAAAACCGGGACTTACCGCTCCTACGAGCAGTACTTC
j_gene: TRBJ1-6; len: 13; d_gene: TRBD1; v_gene: TRBV5-1; abundance: NA; CDR3aa: CASTGTDNSPLHF; CDR3nt: TGCGCCAGCACAGGGACAGATAATTCACCCCTCCACTTT
j_gene: TRBJ2-5; len: 16; d_gene: NA; v_gene: TRBV7-2; abundance: NA; CDR3aa: CASSPMQGLREETQYF; CDR3nt: TGTGCCAGCAGCCCGATGCAGGGGCTCCGAGAAGAGACCCAGTACTTC